This entry features one T cell receptor (beta chain) sequence. The data were produced by immunoSEQ multiplex PCR, yet TCRdb's version contains in-frame clones alone and is incomplete. The data show more than 450,000 clones, 79% seen once. This specimen belongs to a study of shared clonotypes between healthy human individuals. This CDR3 has 15 amino acids. Germline CDR1 is MGHDK and CDR2 is SYGVNS. The trim removed 2 bases at V and 5 bases at J, leaving 3 bases unmatched. The chain links TRBV25-1 to TRBJ2-7; 13 nucleotides agree with TRBD2. The sample comprised PBMCs. The clonotype comes from a woman aged 40-49 years in good health. Some clones in this sample may be carry-over from other donors' samples. The CDR3 sequence: CASSEGLAGVNEQYF. CDR3 DNA sequence: TGTGCCAGCAGTGAAGGACTAGCGGGAGTTAACGAGCAGTACTTC.